The 21 T cell receptor beta chains below all came from one sample that was sequenced in a study of CD8 T cells in Susac syndrome. About 0.5 to 1 ug RNA was reverse transcribed with random hexamers. TCRdb re-analysed the immunoSEQ multiplex PCR reads in MiXCR, keeping a single row per CDR3 protein. The table includes 95,000 to 150,000 distinct CDR3 sequences, 90% to 95% detected once. The specimen sequenced was CD4+ T cells from PBMCs. These receptors all stem from a human donor in good health.

The rearrangement joins TRBV7-6 to TRBJ1-3; D call uncertain. V shed 0 bases and J shed 3 bases, with 12 bases lying between them. Germline V CDR1 and CDR2: SGHVS, FNYEAQ. This CDR3 contains 16 residues. Here the CDR3 DNA reads TGTGCCAGCAGCTTAGCCGTAGAAGGGTTTGGAAACACCATATATTTT. Translated: CASSLAVEGFGNTIYF. The full variable domain, in which reference TRBV7-6 and TRBJ1-3 provide the parts outside the CDR3, is GAGVSQSPRYKVTKRGQDVALRCDPISGHVSLYWYRQALGQGPEFLTYFNYEAQQDKSGLPNDRFSAERPEGSISTLTIQRTEQRDSAMYRCASSLAVEGFGNTIYFGEGSWLTVV.

J is TRBJ1-6 and V is TRBV3-1; D is unclear. Trimming cost V 2 bases and J 7 bases, with 3 bases left between them. Per the germline V gene, CDR1 is LGHDT and CDR2 is YNNKEL (reference sequence). CDR3 length: 12 residues. The CDR3 bases are TGTGCCAGCAGCCAACTGAATTCACCCCTCCACTTT. Its translation: CASSQLNSPLHF.

V is TRBV6-1 and J is TRBJ1-1, with 9 bases lining up with TRBD1. The V segment lost 5 bases and the J segment 5 bases; nucleotides outside the gene matches: 15. The CDR3 spans 17 residues. Germline V lookup: CDR1 MNHNS, CDR2 SASEGT. DNA of the CDR3: TGTGCCAGCAGTCCTGTCCGGGACAGGGAGAGTAGTACTGAAGCTTTCTTT. Translation: CASSPVRDRESSTEAFF.

V is TRBV6-1 and J is TRBJ1-1; 7 bases map to TRBD1. The CDR3 is 16 amino acids. CDR1 and CDR2 from the germline V gene are MNHNS and SASEGT. J lost 7 bases, V lost 8 bases, and 19 bases had no gene match. In DNA form, the CDR3 reads TGTGCCAGCTCACAGTCAGGGGGTCTACCTGAAATTGAAGCTTTCTTT. Its protein is CASSQSGGLPEIEAFF.

The chain employs TRBV5-1 and TRBJ2-1; no clear D gene. CDR1 is SGHRS, CDR2 YFSETQ, per germline. V was trimmed by 9 bases and J by 5 bases, leaving 21 bases between them. The CDR3 extends over 15 amino acids. DNA for the CDR3: TGCGCCACCTCTATTAGACGGAAGTGGGACAATGAGCAGTTCTTC. Protein product: CATSIRRKWDNEQFF.

The chain employs TRBV5-1 and TRBJ2-1; TRBD2 is a possible D gene (6 bases). The germline V gene has CDR1 SGHRS and CDR2 YFSETQ. V dropped 0 bases and J dropped 4 bases, with 8 bases sitting between them. The CDR3 spans 14 residues. CDR3 in DNA: TGCGCCAGCAGCTTGGGCGGGATTTACAATGAGCAGTTCTTC. It codes for CASSLGGIYNEQFF.

CDR3 sequence (DNA): TGTGCCAGCTCACGACAGGCTCCCAGAGGCTACACCTTC. Amino acid sequence: CASSRQAPRGYTF. The rearrangement uses TRBV18 and TRBJ1-2; D possibly corresponds to TRBD1 (6 bases). The CDR3 contains 13 residues. Deletions cut 4 bases from V and 8 bases from J, with 14 bases between. Per the germline V gene, CDR1 is KGHSH and CDR2 is LQKENI.

This sequence joins TRBV29-1 and TRBJ2-5; weak D call: TRBD1 (5 bases). Germline-derived CDR1 and CDR2 are SQVTM and ANQGSEA. V shed 2 bases and J shed 2 bases, with 9 bases lying between them. CDR3 size: 13 residues. CDR3: CSVEKAGQETQYF. The CDR3 DNA sequence: TGCAGCGTTGAAAAGGCAGGGCAAGAGACCCAGTACTTC.

The chain joins TRBV5-1 to TRBJ2-7, with 7 bases identical to TRBD1. From germline, CDR1 is SGHRS and CDR2 YFSETQ. The CDR3 has 14 amino acids. V was clipped by 4 bases and J by 3 bases; unmatched bases: 7. The CDR3 nucleotides read TGCGCCAGCAGCCCGGACAGGTCGATCTACGAGCAGTACTTC. Its translation: CASSPDRSIYEQYF.

The chain recombines TRBV3-1 with TRBJ2-4; the match to TRBD2 covers 10 bases. The CDR3 has 13 amino acids. The trim removed 7 bases at V and 5 bases at J, leaving 2 bases unmatched. Looked up from germline, CDR1 is LGHDT and CDR2 is YNNKEL (reference sequence). CDR3 nucleotides: TGTGCCAGCACCGGACTAGCGGAAAACATTCAGTACTTC. This translates into CASTGLAENIQYF.

This chain uses TRBV30 with TRBJ2-1; 12 bases fit TRBD2. V dropped 3 bases and J dropped 13; count of bases not matched to a gene: 10. This CDR3 is 14 amino acids long. CDR1 GTSNPN and CDR2 SVGIG come from the germline V gene (reference sequence). The CDR3 DNA sequence: TGTGCCTGGAGATCACTAGCGGGAGGCCTCCAACAGTTCTTC. Its translation is CAWRSLAGGLQQFF.

The chain uses TRBV5-1 and TRBJ2-7, with D unresolved. There are 12 residues in the CDR3. Germline CDR1 is SGHRS and CDR2 is YFSETQ. Trimming pared 4 bases from V and 7 bases from J, leaving 12 bases between. CDR3 sequence reads: CASSPVVGEQYF. As DNA, the CDR3 is TGCGCCAGCAGCCCGGTGGTGGGAGAGCAGTACTTC. The full variable domain, completed using reference TRBV5-1 and TRBJ2-7, is KAGVTQTPRYLIKTRGQQVTLSCSPISGHRSVSWYQQTPGQGLQFLFEYFSETQRNKGNFPGRFSGRQFSNSRSEMNVSTLELGDSALYLCASSPVVGEQYFGPGTRLTVT.

The chain uses TRBV30 and TRBJ1-3; 8 bases are a match to TRBD1. Germline CDR1 reads GTSNPN; CDR2 reads SVGIG (reference sequence). The J segment lost 2 bases and the V segment lost 8 bases, leaving 5 bases of the junction unmatched. There are 13 residues in the CDR3. CDR3 DNA: TGTGCCGGCGGACAGGGCGCTGGAAACACCATATATTTT. Translated, it gives CAGGQGAGNTIYF.

The CDR3 protein is CSARDSRNSWGYEQYF. The CDR3 DNA sequence: TGCAGTGCTAGAGATTCACGAAATAGCTGGGGATACGAGCAGTACTTC. V usage is TRBV20-1 and J usage is TRBJ2-7; D is unresolved. The CDR3 consists of 16 residues. CDR1 is DFQATT and CDR2 is SNEGSKA in the germline V gene (reference sequence). Trimming cost V 0 bases and J 4 bases, with 19 bases left between them.

The chain recombines TRBV2 with TRBJ2-3, with D perhaps TRBD2 (6 bases). From germline, CDR1 is SNHLY and CDR2 FYNNEI. The V end was cut by 10 bases, the J end by 2 bases, with 13 bases between. The CDR3 has 13 amino acids. CDR3 residues: CATKGLNTDTQYF. For the CDR3, the DNA is TGTGCCACTAAGGGACTCAACACAGATACGCAGTATTTT.

The rearrangement uses TRBV7-2 and TRBJ2-3, with D maybe TRBD2 (6 bases). Germline CDR1 and CDR2: SGHTA and FQGNSA. The CDR3 totals 15 residues. Trimming took off 3 bases at V and 3 bases at J, with 13 bases between the two ends. The CDR3, as DNA: TGTGCCAGCAGCTTGGTAGCGGTCTATACAGATACGCAGTATTTT. This codes for CASSLVAVYTDTQYF.

This sequence joins TRBV30 and TRBJ1-1; weak D call: TRBD1 (6 bases). Trimming cost V 7 bases and J 3 bases, with 15 bases left between them. The CDR3 is 13 residues long. Looked up from germline, CDR1 is GTSNPN and CDR2 is SVGIG (reference sequence). CDR3 sequence (DNA): TGTGCCTTCCGACAGTCAGGGGACACTGAAGCTTTCTTT. Its translation is CAFRQSGDTEAFF.

The chain links TRBV29-1 to TRBJ1-1, with a tentative D call TRBD1 (5 bases). There are 15 residues in the CDR3. CDR1 and CDR2 (germline): SQVTM, ANQGSEA. The V end was cut by 8 bases, the J end by 1 base, with 20 bases between. The CDR3 DNA follows: TGCAGCTCAGGGCGAGTGGGGGTTGCGAACACTGAAGCTTTCTTT. The encoded protein is CSSGRVGVANTEAFF.

This sequence joins TRBV20-1 and TRBJ2-7; 7 bases fit TRBD1. V shed 0 bases and J 5 bases; nucleotides not matched to a gene: 7. There are 14 residues in the CDR3. Germline V gene data show CDR1 as DFQATT and CDR2 as SNEGSKA (reference sequence). The CDR3: CSARDPRGIDEQYF. CDR3 coding DNA: TGCAGTGCTAGAGACCCCAGGGGGATCGACGAGCAGTACTTC.

The chain employs TRBV18 and TRBJ1-5; D not resolved. The CDR3 is 14 residues long. Deletions cut 3 bases from V and 6 bases from J, with 12 bases between. Germline V gene lookup returns CDR1 KGHSH and CDR2 LQKENI. The CDR3 spells CASSPTRQAQPQHF. CDR3 coding DNA: TGTGCCAGCTCACCTACAAGGCAAGCTCAGCCCCAGCATTTT.

This chain connects TRBV19 to TRBJ2-1, with 14 bases identical to TRBD2. After removal of 5 bases from V and 8 bases from J, the junction contained 8 bases not matched to a gene. In germline, CDR1 is LNHDA, CDR2 SQIVND (reference sequence). The CDR3 is made up of 16 amino acids. The CDR3 region is CASSPGGTSGSYEQFF. The CDR3 DNA follows: TGTGCCAGTAGTCCTGGGGGGACTAGCGGGAGTTATGAGCAGTTCTTC. The full variable domain, completed using reference TRBV19 and TRBJ2-1, is DGGITQSPKYLFRKEGQNVTLSCEQNLNHDAMYWYRQDPGQGLRLIYYSQIVNDFQKGDIAEGYSVSREKKESFPLTVTSAQKNPTAFYLCASSPGGTSGSYEQFFGPGTRLTVL.